The following is a T cell receptor beta chain sequence with its context. Profiling relied on immunoSEQ multiplex PCR, and the TCRdb table lists in-frame clones only, not all of them. The data show about 110,000 clones, over 65% seen once. The sample belongs to a study of radiotherapy plus CTLA-4 blockade in lung cancer. The source material was peripheral blood, sampled from a patient treated with radiotherapy plus ipilimumab. This TCR derives from a human donor with non-small cell lung cancer that progressed on radiotherapy plus ipilimumab. Some clones in this sample may be carry-over from other donors' samples.

The CDR3 nucleotides read TGTGCCATCCGCTTCAGGGATCGCACAGATACGCAGTATTTT. This codes for CAIRFRDRTDTQYF. V and J are TRBV2 and TRBJ2-3, with a weak D call TRBD1 (5 bases). CDR3 length: 14 amino acids. Germline loops: CDR1 SNHLY, CDR2 FYNNEI. With 10 bases removed from V and 1 base from J, the gap between germline ends came to 15 bases. Drawing the rest from reference TRBV2 and TRBJ2-3, the complete variable domain is EPEVTQTPSHQVTQMGQEVILRCVPISNHLYFYWYRQILGQKVEFLVSFYNNEISEKSEIFDDQFSVERPDGSNFTLKIRSTKLEDSAMYFCAIRFRDRTDTQYFGPGTRLTVL.